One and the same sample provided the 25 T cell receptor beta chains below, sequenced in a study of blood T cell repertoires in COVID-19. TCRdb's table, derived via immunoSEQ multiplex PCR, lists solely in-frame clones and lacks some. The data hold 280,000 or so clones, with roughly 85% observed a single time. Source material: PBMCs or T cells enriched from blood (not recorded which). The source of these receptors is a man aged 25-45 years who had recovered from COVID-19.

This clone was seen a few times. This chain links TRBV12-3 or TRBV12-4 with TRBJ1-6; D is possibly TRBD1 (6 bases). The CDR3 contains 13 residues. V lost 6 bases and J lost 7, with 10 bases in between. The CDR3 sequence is CASSGQKNSPLHF. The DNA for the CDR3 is TGTGCCAGCAGCGGACAGAAGAATTCACCCCTCCACTTT.

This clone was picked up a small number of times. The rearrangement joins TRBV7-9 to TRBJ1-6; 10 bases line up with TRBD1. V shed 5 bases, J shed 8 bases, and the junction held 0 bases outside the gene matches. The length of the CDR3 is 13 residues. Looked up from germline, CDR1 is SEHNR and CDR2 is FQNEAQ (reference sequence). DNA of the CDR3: TGTGCCAGCAGCGGGACAGGGGATTCACCCCTCCACTTT. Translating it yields CASSGTGDSPLHF.

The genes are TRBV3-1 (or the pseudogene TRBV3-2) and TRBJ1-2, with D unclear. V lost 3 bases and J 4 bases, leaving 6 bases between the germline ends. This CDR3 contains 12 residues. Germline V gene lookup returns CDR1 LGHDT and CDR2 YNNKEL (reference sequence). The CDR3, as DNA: TGTGCCAGCAGCCAGACAAGCTATGGCTACACCTTC. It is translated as CASSQTSYGYTF.

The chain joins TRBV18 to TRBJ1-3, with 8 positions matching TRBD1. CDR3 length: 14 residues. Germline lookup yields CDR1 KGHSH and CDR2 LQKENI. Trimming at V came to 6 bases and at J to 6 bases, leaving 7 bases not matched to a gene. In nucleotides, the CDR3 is TGTGCCAGCTCCCTTGGACAGGGTGAAAACACCATATATTTT. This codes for CASSLGQGENTIYF.

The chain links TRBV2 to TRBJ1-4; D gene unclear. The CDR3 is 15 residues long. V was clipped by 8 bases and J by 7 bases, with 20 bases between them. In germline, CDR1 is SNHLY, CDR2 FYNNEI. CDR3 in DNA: TGTGCCAGCTCCCCGAAGAGAGGGATTGGTGAAAAACTGTTTTTT. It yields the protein CASSPKRGIGEKLFF.

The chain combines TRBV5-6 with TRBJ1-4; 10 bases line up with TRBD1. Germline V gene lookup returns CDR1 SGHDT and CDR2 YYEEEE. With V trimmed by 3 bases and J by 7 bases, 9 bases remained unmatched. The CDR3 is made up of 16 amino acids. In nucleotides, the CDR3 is TGTGCCAGCAGCTATGCTCACCGGGACAGGGGTGAAAAACTGTTTTTT. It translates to CASSYAHRDRGEKLFF. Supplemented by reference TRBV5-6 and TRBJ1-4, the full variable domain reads DAGVTQSPTHLIKTRGQQVTLRCSPKSGHDTVSWYQQALGQGPQFIFQYYEEEERQRGNFPDRFSGHQFPNYSSELNVNALLLGDSALYLCASSYAHRDRGEKLFFGSGTQLSVL.

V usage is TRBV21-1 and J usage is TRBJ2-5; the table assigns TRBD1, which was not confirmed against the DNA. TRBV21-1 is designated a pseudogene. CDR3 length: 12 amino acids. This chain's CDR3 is CAGRTLQETQYF. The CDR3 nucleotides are TGTGCCGGAAGGACACTTCAAGAGACCCAGTACTTC.

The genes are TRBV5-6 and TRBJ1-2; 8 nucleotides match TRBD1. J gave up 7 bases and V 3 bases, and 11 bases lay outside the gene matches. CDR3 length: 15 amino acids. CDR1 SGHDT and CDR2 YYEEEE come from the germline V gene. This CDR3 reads CASSSTGDYLSGYTF. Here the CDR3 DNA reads TGTGCCAGCAGCTCGACAGGGGATTATCTTTCTGGCTACACCTTC. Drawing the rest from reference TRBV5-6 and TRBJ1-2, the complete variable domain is DAGVTQSPTHLIKTRGQQVTLRCSPKSGHDTVSWYQQALGQGPQFIFQYYEEEERQRGNFPDRFSGHQFPNYSSELNVNALLLGDSALYLCASSSTGDYLSGYTFGSGTRLTVV.

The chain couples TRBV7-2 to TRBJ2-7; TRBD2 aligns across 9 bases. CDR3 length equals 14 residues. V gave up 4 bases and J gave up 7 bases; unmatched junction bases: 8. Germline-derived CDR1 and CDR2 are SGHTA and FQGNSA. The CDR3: CASSSLAGPFEQYF. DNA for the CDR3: TGTGCCAGCAGCTCCCTAGCGGGGCCGTTTGAGCAGTACTTC.

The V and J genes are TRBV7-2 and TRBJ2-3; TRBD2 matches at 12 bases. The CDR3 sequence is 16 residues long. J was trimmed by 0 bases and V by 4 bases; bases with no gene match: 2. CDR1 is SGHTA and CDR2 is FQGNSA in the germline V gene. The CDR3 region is CASSSGTSGSTDTQYF. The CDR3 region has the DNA TGTGCCAGCAGCTCCGGGACTAGCGGGAGCACAGATACGCAGTATTTT.

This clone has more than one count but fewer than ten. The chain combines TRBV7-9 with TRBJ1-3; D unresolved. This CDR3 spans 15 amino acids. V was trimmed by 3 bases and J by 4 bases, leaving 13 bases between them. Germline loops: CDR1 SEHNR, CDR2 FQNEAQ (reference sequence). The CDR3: CASSLRGSTGNTIYF. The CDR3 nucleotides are TGTGCCAGCAGCTTGCGGGGAAGTACAGGAAACACCATATATTTT. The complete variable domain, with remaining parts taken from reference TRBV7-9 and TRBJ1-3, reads DTGVSQNPRHKITKRGQNVTFRCDPISEHNRLYWYRQTLGQGPEFLTYFQNEAQLEKSRLLSDRFSAERPKGSFSTLEIQRTEQGDSAMYLCASSLRGSTGNTIYFGEGSWLTVV.

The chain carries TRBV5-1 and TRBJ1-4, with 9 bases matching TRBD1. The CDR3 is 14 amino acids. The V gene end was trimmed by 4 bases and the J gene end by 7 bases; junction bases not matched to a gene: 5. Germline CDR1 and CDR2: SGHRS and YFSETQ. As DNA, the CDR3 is TGCGCCAGCAGCCCGGGACAGGGTATTGAAAAACTGTTTTTT. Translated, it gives CASSPGQGIEKLFF.

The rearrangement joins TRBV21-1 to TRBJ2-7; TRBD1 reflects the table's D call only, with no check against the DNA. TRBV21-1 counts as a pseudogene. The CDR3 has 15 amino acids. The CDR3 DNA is TGTGCCAGCAGCGTGGGTAAAAACAGGGGGCCCGAGCAGTACTTC. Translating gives CASSVGKNRGPEQYF.

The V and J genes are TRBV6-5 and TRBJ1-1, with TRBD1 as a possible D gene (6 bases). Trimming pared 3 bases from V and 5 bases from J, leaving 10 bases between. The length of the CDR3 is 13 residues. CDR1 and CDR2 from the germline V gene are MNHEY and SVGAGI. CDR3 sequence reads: CASSYQDSTEAFF. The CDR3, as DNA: TGTGCCAGCAGTTATCAGGACAGTACTGAAGCTTTCTTT.

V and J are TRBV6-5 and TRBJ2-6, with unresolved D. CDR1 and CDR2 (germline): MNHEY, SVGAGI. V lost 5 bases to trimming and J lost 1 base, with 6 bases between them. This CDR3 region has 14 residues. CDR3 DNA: TGTGCCAGCAGTCCAGGTTCTGGGGCCAACGTCCTGACTTTC. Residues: CASSPGSGANVLTF.

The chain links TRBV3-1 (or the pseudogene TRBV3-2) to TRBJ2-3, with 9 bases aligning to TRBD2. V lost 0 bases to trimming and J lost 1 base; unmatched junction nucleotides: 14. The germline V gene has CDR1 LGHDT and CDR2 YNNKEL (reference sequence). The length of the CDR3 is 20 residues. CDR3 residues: CASSQDKSAGGPTRTDTQYF. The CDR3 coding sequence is TGTGCCAGCAGCCAAGATAAATCGGCGGGGGGGCCTACCCGCACAGATACGCAGTATTTT.

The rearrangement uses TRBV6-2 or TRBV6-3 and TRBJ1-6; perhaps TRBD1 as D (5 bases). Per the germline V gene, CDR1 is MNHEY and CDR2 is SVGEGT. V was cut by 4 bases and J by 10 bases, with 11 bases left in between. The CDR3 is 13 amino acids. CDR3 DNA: TGTGCCAGCAGTTTGCAGGGTGGATCACCCCTCCACTTT. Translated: CASSLQGGSPLHF.

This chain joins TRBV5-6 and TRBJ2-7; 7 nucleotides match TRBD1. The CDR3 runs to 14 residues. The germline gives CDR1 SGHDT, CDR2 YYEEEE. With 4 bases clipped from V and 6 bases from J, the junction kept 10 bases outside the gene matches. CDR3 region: CASSGAGTESEQYF. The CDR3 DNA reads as TGTGCCAGCAGCGGGGCCGGGACAGAAAGCGAGCAGTACTTC. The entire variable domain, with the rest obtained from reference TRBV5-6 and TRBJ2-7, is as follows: DAGVTQSPTHLIKTRGQQVTLRCSPKSGHDTVSWYQQALGQGPQFIFQYYEEEERQRGNFPDRFSGHQFPNYSSELNVNALLLGDSALYLCASSGAGTESEQYFGPGTRLTVT.

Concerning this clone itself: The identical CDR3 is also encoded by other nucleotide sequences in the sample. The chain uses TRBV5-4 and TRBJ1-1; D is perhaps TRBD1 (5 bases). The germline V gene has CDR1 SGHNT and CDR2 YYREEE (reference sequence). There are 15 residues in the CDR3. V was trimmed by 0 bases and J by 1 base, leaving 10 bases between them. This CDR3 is CASSLVARGNTEAFF. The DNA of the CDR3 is TGTGCCAGCAGCTTGGTTGCTAGGGGGAACACTGAAGCTTTCTTT.

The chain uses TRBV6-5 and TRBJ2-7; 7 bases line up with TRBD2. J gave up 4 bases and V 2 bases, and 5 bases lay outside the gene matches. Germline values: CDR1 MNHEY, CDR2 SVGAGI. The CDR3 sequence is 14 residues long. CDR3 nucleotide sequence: TGTGCCAGCAGTTACCAGATGGGGGGGTACGAGCAGTACTTC. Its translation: CASSYQMGGYEQYF.

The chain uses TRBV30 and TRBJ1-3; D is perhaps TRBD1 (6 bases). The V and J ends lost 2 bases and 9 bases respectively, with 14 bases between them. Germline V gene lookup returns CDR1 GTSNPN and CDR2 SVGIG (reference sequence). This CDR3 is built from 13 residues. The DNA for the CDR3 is TGTGCCTGGAGTAGGGGGGGGGAGGCCACCATATATTTT. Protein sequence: CAWSRGGEATIYF.

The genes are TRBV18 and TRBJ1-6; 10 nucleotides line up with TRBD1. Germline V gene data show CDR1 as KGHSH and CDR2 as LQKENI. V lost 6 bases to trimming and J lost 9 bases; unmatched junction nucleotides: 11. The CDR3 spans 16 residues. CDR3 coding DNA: TGTGCCAGCTCCCGAAACTGGGACAGGGGCTCTTCACCCCTCCACTTT. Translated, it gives CASSRNWDRGSSPLHF.

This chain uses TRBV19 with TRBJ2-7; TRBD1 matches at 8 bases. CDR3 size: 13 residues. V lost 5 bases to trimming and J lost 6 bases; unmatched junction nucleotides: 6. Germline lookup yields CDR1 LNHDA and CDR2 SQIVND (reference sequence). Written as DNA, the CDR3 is TGTGCCAGTAGTCCCCTTGACAGGGGCGAGCAGTACTTC. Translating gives CASSPLDRGEQYF. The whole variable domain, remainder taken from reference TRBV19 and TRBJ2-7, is DGGITQSPKYLFRKEGQNVTLSCEQNLNHDAMYWYRQDPGQGLRLIYYSQIVNDFQKGDIAEGYSVSREKKESFPLTVTSAQKNPTAFYLCASSPLDRGEQYFGPGTRLTVT.

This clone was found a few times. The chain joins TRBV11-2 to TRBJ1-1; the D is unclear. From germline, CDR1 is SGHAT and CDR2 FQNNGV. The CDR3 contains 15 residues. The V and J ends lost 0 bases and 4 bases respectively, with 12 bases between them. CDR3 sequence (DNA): TGTGCCAGCAGCTTAGATCTTGGCAGGCCCACTGAAGCTTTCTTT. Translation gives CASSLDLGRPTEAFF. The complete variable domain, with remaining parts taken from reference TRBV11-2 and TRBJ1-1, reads EAGVAQSPRYKIIEKRQSVAFWCNPISGHATLYWYQQILGQGPKLLIQFQNNGVVDDSQLPKDRFSAERLKGVDSTLKIQPAKLEDSAVYLCASSLDLGRPTEAFFGQGTRLTVV.

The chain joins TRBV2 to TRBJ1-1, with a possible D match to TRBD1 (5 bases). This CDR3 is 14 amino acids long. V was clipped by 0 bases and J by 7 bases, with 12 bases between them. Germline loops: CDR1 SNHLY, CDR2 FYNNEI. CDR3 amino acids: CASSEAEGRFEAFF. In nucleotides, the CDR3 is TGTGCCAGCAGTGAAGCGGAGGGGCGGTTTGAAGCTTTCTTT.